What follows is one T cell receptor (beta chain) and its context. Its matching antigen is unknown. This entry comes from a study of shared clonotypes between healthy human individuals. Study-level findings and limits: Non-shared clonotypes had lower generation probabilities than those shared by all four donors.

The table came from immunoSEQ multiplex PCR; TCRdb's copy has only in-frame clones and leaves some out. The sample has more than 900,000 clones; 75% to 80% are singletons. The clonotype comes from a man younger than 30 in good health. Some clones in this sample may be carry-over from other donors' samples. Sequenced material: memory CD4+ T cells from PBMCs. Subset in this sample: CD45RA-negative fraction.

CDR3 residues: CASSRAGGAYEQYF. The CDR3 DNA reads as TGTGCCAGCTCTCGAGCGGGAGGCGCCTACGAGCAGTACTTC. The genes are TRBV27 and TRBJ2-7; 9 positions match TRBD2. Germline values: CDR1 MNHEY, CDR2 SMNVEV (reference sequence). V dropped 8 bases and J dropped 2; count of bases not matched to a gene: 7. The CDR3 length is 14 residues.